Following are 12 T cell receptor beta chains from one sample sequenced in a study of siplizumab effects on memory and regulatory T cells. Using immunoSEQ multiplex PCR, the repertoire was profiled, and TCRdb retains in-frame clones only, with some absent. This table has nearly 85,000 clones, 95% appearing once. Sequences were obtained from CD8+ T cells sorted from blood. The source is a human donor in good health.

This clone has just one count. The chain recombines TRBV9 with TRBJ2-1; 15 bases map to TRBD2. The V segment lost 3 bases and the J segment 13 bases; nucleotides outside the gene matches: 11. The CDR3 is 16 residues long. Looked up from germline, CDR1 is SGDLS and CDR2 is YYNGEE. This CDR3 is CASSGTTGGLAGGQFF. The CDR3 nucleotides read TGTGCCAGCAGCGGAACTACAGGGGGACTAGCGGGAGGCCAGTTCTTC.

The chain uses TRBV28 and TRBJ2-1; 10 bases line up with TRBD1. The CDR3 contains 17 residues. Per germline, CDR1 MDHEN and CDR2 SYDVKM. Trimming cost V 8 bases and J 6 bases; bases outside gene matches: 16. CDR3 loop: CASFTDVGTGDSNEQFF. CDR3 DNA: TGTGCCAGCTTTACCGATGTTGGGACAGGGGATAGCAATGAGCAGTTCTTC.

The chain has TRBV19 and TRBJ2-3; 8 nucleotides match TRBD2. V lost 4 bases to trimming and J lost 0 bases; unmatched junction nucleotides: 3. Per the germline V gene, CDR1 is LNHDA and CDR2 is SQIVND (reference sequence). This CDR3 comprises 15 residues. The CDR3 DNA sequence: TGTGCCAGTAGTAAACTAGCGGTTAGCACAGATACGCAGTATTTT. It is translated as CASSKLAVSTDTQYF. Full variable domain (remainder filled in from reference TRBV19 and TRBJ2-3): DGGITQSPKYLFRKEGQNVTLSCEQNLNHDAMYWYRQDPGQGLRLIYYSQIVNDFQKGDIAEGYSVSREKKESFPLTVTSAQKNPTAFYLCASSKLAVSTDTQYFGPGTRLTVL.

The genes are TRBV5-1 and TRBJ2-7; possible D gene TRBD2, 5 bases. In germline, CDR1 is SGHRS, CDR2 YFSETQ. The CDR3 covers 14 residues. V lost 1 base and J lost 3, with 11 bases in between. As DNA, the CDR3 is TGCGCCAGCAGCTTGAAGGACTTGGGCTACGAGCAGTACTTC. The encoded protein is CASSLKDLGYEQYF.

The chain carries TRBV5-6 and TRBJ1-4; D remains unclear. The germline V and J ends were trimmed by 1 base and 0 bases, with 7 bases remaining between them. Germline-derived CDR1 and CDR2 are SGHDT and YYEEEE. The CDR3 is made up of 15 amino acids. The DNA of the CDR3 is TGTGCCAGCAGCTTGAAAGCCACAACTAATGAAAAACTGTTTTTT. Protein sequence: CASSLKATTNEKLFF.

The CDR3 DNA sequence: TGTGCCAGCAGCGGAGGGTCGACAGGGGGTAACGAAAAACTGTTTTTT. Translated, it gives CASSGGSTGGNEKLFF. The chain recombines TRBV9 with TRBJ1-4; TRBD1 matches 9 bases. This CDR3 contains 16 residues. Germline V gene sequence: CDR1 SGDLS, CDR2 YYNGEE. Unmatched junction bases numbered 11, after V lost 3 bases and J lost 8 bases.

This chain joins TRBV5-6 and TRBJ2-7; 10 nucleotides align to TRBD2. Germline CDR1 SGHDT, CDR2 YYEEEE. After removal of 6 bases from V and 3 bases from J, the junction contained 6 bases not matched to a gene. This CDR3 contains 14 residues. The CDR3 nucleotides are TGTGCCAGCACCCTAGCGGGAGAGTTCTACGAGCAGTACTTC. As protein: CASTLAGEFYEQYF.

The chain carries TRBV15 and TRBJ2-7; TRBD2 is a possible D gene (5 bases). The CDR3 covers 13 residues. Germline lookup yields CDR1 LNHNV and CDR2 YYDKDF (reference sequence). Trimming left V 0 bases short and J 5 bases short, with 8 bases between. The CDR3 DNA reads TGTGCCACCAGCAGAGATTCGCGGGACGAGCAGTACTTC. Encoded protein: CATSRDSRDEQYF.

The chain uses TRBV27 and TRBJ2-7; TRBD1 might be the D (6 bases). V was pared by 4 bases and J by 2 bases, with 9 bases between. This CDR3 has 13 amino acids. Germline V gene data show CDR1 as MNHEY and CDR2 as SMNVEV (reference sequence). CDR3 coding DNA: TGTGCCAGCAGTTCGGGACAAACCTACGAGCAGTACTTC. Translating gives CASSSGQTYEQYF.

V is TRBV19 and J is TRBJ2-1; possible D gene TRBD1, 5 bases. The CDR3 loop spans 15 amino acids. Trimming removed 5 bases at V and 1 base at J, with 12 bases between. Germline-derived CDR1 and CDR2 are LNHDA and SQIVND (reference sequence). CDR3 sequence (DNA): TGTGCCAGTAGTCCAAAGACAGTTTCCTACAATGAGCAGTTCTTC. It codes for CASSPKTVSYNEQFF.

This chain joins TRBV14 and TRBJ2-1; 12 bases line up with TRBD2. CDR1 is SGHDN and CDR2 is FVKESK in the germline V gene. The CDR3 consists of 16 residues. The junction had 5 bases not matched to a gene; V was cut back by 2 bases and J by 6 bases. The DNA for the CDR3 is TGTGCCAGCAGCCAAAGACTAGCGGGAGTAAGCAATGAGCAGTTCTTC. Amino acids: CASSQRLAGVSNEQFF.

This clone was detected only once. The chain couples TRBV11-3 to TRBJ2-1; 12 bases are a match to TRBD2. The CDR3 is 17 residues long. Per germline, CDR1 SGHNT and CDR2 YENEEA. V gave up 2 bases and J gave up 5 bases; unmatched junction bases: 7. CDR3 sequence (DNA): TGTGCCAGCAGCTTAAGGAGGACTAGCGGGACCGACAATGAGCAGTTCTTC. This sequence encodes CASSLRRTSGTDNEQFF.